A single sample is the source of the 8 T cell receptor beta chains below, sequenced in a study of T cell responses to AZD1222 COVID-19 vaccine (dated by TCRdb to the early 2020s). The sample's time point label, in plain terms: about 28 days (+/-7) after the second vaccine dose. Receptors were amplified or captured by the immunoSEQ multiplex PCR assay. TCRdb holds this immuneACCESS table with in-frame rearrangements only. Some clones are missing; in checked studies, unresolved V genes explain under half, and the rest has no known cause. In all, the sample holds under 150,000 clones, and 75% to 90% of those were seen once. Around 2.6% of the sample goes to the ten largest clones. The starting material was peripheral blood, obtained 28 days after the second AZD1222 dose. The receptors stem from an adult who received the AZD1222 COVID-19 vaccine.

This chain connects TRBV7-9 to TRBJ2-7, with TRBD1 as a possible D gene (6 bases). Germline assignment: CDR1 SEHNR and CDR2 FQNEAQ (reference sequence). The V gene lost 4 bases and the J gene lost 6 bases, with 16 bases spanning the gap. This CDR3 contains 14 residues. In DNA, the CDR3 is TGTGCCAGCAGCTGGGACACCCAATTTGGCGAGCAGTACTTC. It translates to CASSWDTQFGEQYF.

This sequence joins TRBV5-5 and TRBJ1-3, with D perhaps matching TRBD1 (6 bases). CDR1 and CDR2 (germline): SGHKS, YYEKEE (reference sequence). With 5 bases removed from V and 4 bases from J, the gap between germline ends came to 13 bases. The CDR3 totals 14 residues. The CDR3, as DNA: TGTGCCAGCAGTTTACAGGGCGGAGGAAACACCATATATTTT. It codes for CASSLQGGGNTIYF.

The V call is TRBV18, the J call TRBJ2-1; 9 nucleotides line up with TRBD2. This CDR3 contains 17 residues. Germline CDR1 reads KGHSH; CDR2 reads LQKENI. Germline trimming cut 8 bases from V and 4 bases from J; bases unmatched to any gene: 15. The CDR3, as DNA: TGTGCCAGCACGCTAGGCGGGACTAGCTCGGGATACAATGAGCAGTTCTTC. It is translated as CASTLGGTSSGYNEQFF.

The rearrangement uses TRBV9 and TRBJ1-6, with 8 positions matching TRBD1. The CDR3 totals 16 residues. V shed 4 bases, J shed 7 bases, and the junction held 10 bases outside the gene matches. CDR1 is SGDLS and CDR2 is YYNGEE in the germline V gene. In DNA form, the CDR3 reads TGTGCCAGCAGCCTGAGATCGGACAGGGTAAATTCACCCCTCCACTTT. Encoded protein: CASSLRSDRVNSPLHF.

J is TRBJ1-5 and V is TRBV5-6, with D perhaps matching TRBD1 (6 bases). Germline CDR1 and CDR2: SGHDT and YYEEEE. V dropped 1 base and J dropped 6 bases, with 20 bases sitting between them. The length of the CDR3 is 17 residues. CDR3 in amino acids: CASSLLASGVASQPQHF. CDR3 coding DNA: TGTGCCAGCAGCTTGTTGGCGTCAGGGGTGGCAAGTCAGCCCCAGCATTTT.

The chain combines TRBV6-5 with TRBJ2-3; 7 bases align to TRBD1. V gave up 8 bases and J gave up 6 bases; unmatched junction bases: 8. Germline V gene lookup returns CDR1 MNHEY and CDR2 SVGAGI. The CDR3 consists of 13 residues. DNA for the CDR3: TGTGCCAGCCGAAGAGGGGGCGTGGATACGCAGTATTTT. Amino acid sequence: CASRRGGVDTQYF.

The V gene is TRBV7-2, the J gene TRBJ2-1; 7 bases are shared with TRBD1. CDR3 length equals 15 residues. V lost 1 base to trimming and J lost 4 bases; unmatched junction nucleotides: 4. Germline CDR1 and CDR2: SGHTA and FQGNSA. The CDR3 region has the DNA TGTGCCAGCAGCTTAGAGGGACAGACTTACAATGAGCAGTTCTTC. Its protein product is CASSLEGQTYNEQFF.

The genes are TRBV4-3 and TRBJ2-2; weak D call: TRBD1 (5 bases). Looked up from germline, CDR1 is LGHNA and CDR2 is YSLEER. This CDR3 has 16 amino acids. V was clipped by 0 bases and J by 1 base, with 9 bases between them. DNA for the CDR3: TGCGCCAGCAGCCAAGAGTTTACAGGGAACACCGGGGAGCTGTTTTTT. It is translated as CASSQEFTGNTGELFF.